This passage covers 10 T cell receptor beta chains from one sample sequenced in a study of CD8+ T cells in alopecia areata. The treatment: oral pan-JAK inhibitor, 5-10 mg twice daily. RNA extraction was followed by reverse transcription into cDNA, which acted as the sequencing template. The protocol was immunoSEQ multiplex PCR, while the TCRdb copy is restricted to in-frame clones and leaves out a portion. The sample shows 150,000 to 200,000 clones, under 80% of them seen only once. The sequenced sample was CD4+ T cells sorted from blood, obtained around week 47, from a patient treated with tofacitinib. The receptors come from a human donor with alopecia areata.

The V gene is TRBV5-4, the J gene TRBJ2-2; 8 bases align to TRBD2. Trimming cost V 5 bases and J 5 bases; bases outside gene matches: 8. The CDR3 is made up of 15 amino acids. Germline loops: CDR1 SGHNT, CDR2 YYREEE (reference sequence). The CDR3 loop reads CASRPGGPFTGELFF. The CDR3 DNA follows: TGTGCCAGCAGACCGGGGGGGCCCTTTACCGGGGAGCTGTTTTTT.

This chain uses TRBV23-1 with TRBJ1-5; D is ambiguous. TRBV23-1 is annotated as an ORF whose role is uncertain. V lost 8 bases and J 4 bases, leaving 18 bases between the germline ends. CDR3 length equals 15 residues. This CDR3 is CASAWSGKENQPQHF. The DNA for the CDR3 is TGCGCCAGCGCCTGGTCCGGGAAAGAGAATCAGCCCCAGCATTTT.

The chain carries TRBV4-3 and TRBJ1-1; 9 positions match TRBD1. This CDR3 has 17 residues. Germline V gene data show CDR1 as LGHNA and CDR2 as YSLEER. Losses at the gene ends were 4 bases for V and 1 base for J; bases not matched to a gene: 10. The CDR3 reads CASSLEPGQGRNTEAFF. DNA of the CDR3: TGCGCCAGCAGCCTAGAACCGGGACAGGGAAGGAACACTGAAGCTTTCTTT.

This sequence joins TRBV25-1 and TRBJ2-1; TRBD1 agrees at 9 bases. Germline trimming cut 6 bases from V and 4 bases from J; bases unmatched to any gene: 7. CDR1 and CDR2 (germline): MGHDK, SYGVNS. This CDR3 has 15 amino acids. CDR3 protein: CASRQTGGRYNEQFF. DNA for the CDR3: TGTGCCAGCAGACAAACAGGGGGCAGGTACAATGAGCAGTTCTTC.

The chain employs TRBV5-1 and TRBJ2-1; TRBD2 aligns across 9 bases. Per the germline V gene, CDR1 is SGHRS and CDR2 is YFSETQ. The CDR3 has 14 amino acids. Trimming removed 4 bases from V and 5 bases from J; junction bases left unmatched: 4. The CDR3 is CASSPTSGHNEQFF. CDR3 coding DNA: TGCGCCAGCAGCCCGACTAGCGGACACAATGAGCAGTTCTTC.

The chain is built from TRBV4-3 and TRBJ2-5, with a possible D match to TRBD2 (5 bases). This CDR3 is built from 15 residues. V gave up 0 bases and J gave up 7 bases, with 15 bases separating them. The V gene's germline CDR1 is LGHNA and CDR2 YSLEER. CDR3: CASSQDLGGLGTQYF. CDR3 sequence (DNA): TGCGCCAGCAGCCAAGATCTTGGCGGGTTGGGGACCCAGTACTTC.

The chain combines TRBV27 with TRBJ1-1; D unclear. V was cut by 6 bases and J by 0 bases, with 17 bases left in between. The V gene's germline CDR1 is MNHEY and CDR2 SMNVEV (reference sequence). There are 16 residues in the CDR3. The CDR3 sequence: CASRPWTHGVNTEAFF. Here the CDR3 DNA reads TGTGCCAGCAGGCCATGGACCCATGGGGTGAACACTGAAGCTTTCTTT.

This clone was seen more than once but under ten times. The genes are TRBV6-5 and TRBJ2-7; 7 bases agree with TRBD2. The CDR3 loop spans 14 amino acids. The V gene end was trimmed by 5 bases and the J gene end by 0 bases; junction bases not matched to a gene: 4. The germline gives CDR1 MNHEY, CDR2 SVGAGI. CDR3 bases: TGTGCCAGCAGTCAAAGCGGGGCCTCCTACGAGCAGTACTTC. This sequence encodes CASSQSGASYEQYF.

This clone showed up just a few times. The rearrangement joins TRBV29-1 to TRBJ2-1, with TRBD2 matching over 8 bases. The CDR3 has 14 amino acids. Losses at the gene ends were 7 bases for V and 7 bases for J; bases not matched to a gene: 12. Germline V lookup: CDR1 SQVTM, CDR2 ANQGSEA. CDR3 protein: CSAYPPGLVNEQFF. The DNA for the CDR3 is TGCAGCGCCTATCCGCCGGGACTAGTGAATGAGCAGTTCTTC.

The rearrangement joins TRBV30 to TRBJ1-2; D uncertain. This CDR3 spans 13 amino acids. Deletions cut 8 bases from V and 4 bases from J, with 17 bases between. The germline V gene has CDR1 GTSNPN and CDR2 SVGIG (reference sequence). The CDR3 DNA reads TGTGCCAGGGATCCAGGCGGCAGCTATGGCTACACCTTC. Amino acids: CARDPGGSYGYTF. The complete variable domain, with remaining parts taken from reference TRBV30 and TRBJ1-2, reads SQTIHQWPATLVQPVGSPLSLECTVEGTSNPNLYWYRQAAGRGLQLLFYSVGIGQISSEVPQNLSASRPQDRQFILSSKKLLLSDSGFYLCARDPGGSYGYTFGSGTRLTVV.